Presented here are 16 T cell receptor beta chains from one specimen sequenced in a study of blood T cell repertoires in COVID-19. Clones were sequenced by immunoSEQ multiplex PCR, and TCRdb holds only the in-frame ones, with some missing. Of about 320,000 clones listed, approximately 90% were seen once; the top ten hold less than 4%. The specimen was PBMCs or T cells enriched from blood (not recorded which). Receptor source: a woman aged 30 to 39 who had been exposed to COVID-19.

The CDR3 DNA reads TGTGCCAGCAGCCAACAGATGAACACTGAAGCTTTCTTT. This codes for CASSQQMNTEAFF. The rearrangement joins TRBV14 to TRBJ1-1; D unresolved. Germline-derived CDR1 and CDR2 are SGHDN and FVKESK. CDR3 length: 13 residues. V was pared by 2 bases and J by 0 bases, with 4 bases between.

In DNA form, the CDR3 reads TGTGCCAGCAGTTACTCAGATCAGGGTCCTGGAAACACCATATATTTT. Translating gives CASSYSDQGPGNTIYF. The chain links TRBV6-5 to TRBJ1-3; a weak D match, TRBD1 (5 bases). The CDR3 consists of 16 residues. Germline loops: CDR1 MNHEY, CDR2 SVGAGI. The germline V and J ends were trimmed by 0 bases and 2 bases, with 11 bases remaining between them.

The V gene is TRBV3-1 (or the pseudogene TRBV3-2), the J gene TRBJ1-1; tentative D call: TRBD1 (5 bases). Looked up from germline, CDR1 is LGHDT and CDR2 is YNNKEL (reference sequence). V lost 1 base to trimming and J lost 6 bases, with 18 bases between them. This CDR3 spans 16 amino acids. The CDR3 region is CASSQGGTRRRAEAFF. The CDR3 DNA is TGTGCCAGCAGCCAAGGGGGGACTCGGAGAAGGGCTGAAGCTTTCTTT.

This chain connects TRBV5-5 to TRBJ1-2; D is unclear. Trimming pared 6 bases from V and 8 bases from J, leaving 20 bases between. The germline gives CDR1 SGHKS, CDR2 YYEKEE (reference sequence). This CDR3 region has 14 residues. CDR3 bases: TGTGCCAGCACCGTACTTATATCTCGAGGAGGCTACACCTTC. Translation: CASTVLISRGGYTF.

The chain recombines TRBV13 with TRBJ2-4, with 7 bases matching TRBD2. The germline V gene has CDR1 PRHDT and CDR2 FYEKMQ (reference sequence). The CDR3 is made up of 16 amino acids. Trimming removed 6 bases from V and 0 bases from J; junction bases left unmatched: 8. The CDR3 DNA reads TGTGCCAGCAGGCGTACTAGCGAAGAAGCCAAAAACATTCAGTACTTC. Translated, it gives CASRRTSEEAKNIQYF.

This CDR3 is CASSRSDRAGTQYF. The CDR3 nucleotides read TGTGCCAGCAGCCGCTCGGACAGGGCGGGGACCCAGTACTTC. The chain recombines TRBV21-1 with TRBJ2-5; the D segment call TRBD1 is taken from the table without a DNA check. TRBV21-1 is assigned pseudogene status. This CDR3 has 14 residues.

The chain carries TRBV5-1 and TRBJ1-3, with D hard to call. V lost 5 bases and J lost 4, with 13 bases in between. Germline CDR1 and CDR2: SGHRS and YFSETQ. The CDR3 length is 14 residues. The CDR3 bases are TGCGCCAGCAGGGAAGGACTGCCAGGAAACACCATATATTTT. Protein: CASREGLPGNTIYF.

J is TRBJ2-2 and V is TRBV19; possible D gene TRBD1, 5 bases. The germline V and J ends were trimmed by 2 bases and 0 bases, with 19 bases remaining between them. This CDR3 has 19 residues. Per the germline V gene, CDR1 is LNHDA and CDR2 is SQIVND (reference sequence). CDR3 sequence reads: CASSISWGRGTPNTGELFF. The CDR3 DNA is TGTGCCAGTAGTATATCGTGGGGTAGGGGAACCCCGAACACCGGGGAGCTGTTTTTT.

The V gene is TRBV20-1, the J gene TRBJ2-7; D is unclear. The V and J ends lost 3 bases and 1 base respectively, with 7 bases between them. Germline CDR1 reads DFQATT; CDR2 reads SNEGSKA (reference sequence). CDR3 length equals 12 residues. CDR3 nucleotide sequence: TGCAGTGCTAGTACTCCTTCCTACGAGCAGTACTTC. Encoded protein: CSASTPSYEQYF.

The chain is built from TRBV10-3 and TRBJ2-2, with D tentatively TRBD2 (6 bases). In germline, CDR1 is ENHRY, CDR2 SYGVKD. The CDR3 has 15 amino acids. The ends were cut back, 8 bases at V and 2 bases at J, with 15 bases in the middle. The CDR3 loop reads CAIGGMGGNTGELFF. The DNA of the CDR3 is TGTGCCATCGGGGGAATGGGAGGTAACACCGGGGAGCTGTTTTTT.

Concerning this clone itself: The junction differs from germline at one of its ends, possibly a read error. V is TRBV2 and J is TRBJ1-2; D uncertain. This CDR3 is built from 12 residues. Germline loops: CDR1 SNHLY, CDR2 FYNNEI. The CDR3, as DNA: TGTGCCAGCAGACCTCCAGAGGCCGCTTCGCACTTC. As protein: CASRPPEAASHF.

The V gene is TRBV10-1, the J gene TRBJ1-1; the D gene is possibly TRBD1 (6 bases). The germline CDR1 and CDR2 sequences are WNHNN and SYGVQD (reference sequence). V lost 2 bases and J 1 base, leaving 8 bases between the germline ends. The CDR3 runs to 14 residues. CDR3 sequence: CASSEHRENTEAFF. The CDR3 DNA reads TGCGCCAGCAGTGAGCACAGGGAGAACACTGAAGCTTTCTTT.

V and J are TRBV4-1 and TRBJ2-5; perhaps TRBD2 as D (6 bases). The CDR3 totals 16 residues. The germline V gene has CDR1 MGHRA and CDR2 YSYEKL. V lost 0 bases and J lost 7, with 18 bases in between. CDR3 coding DNA: TGCGCCAGCAGCCAAGATCTCTATAGTGGGGGGTGGACCCAGTACTTC. Its protein is CASSQDLYSGGWTQYF.

This chain uses TRBV11-3 with TRBJ1-6; a possible D gene is TRBD1 (6 bases). Germline V gene sequence: CDR1 SGHNT, CDR2 YENEEA. The CDR3 sequence is 15 residues long. With 4 bases removed from V and 7 bases from J, the gap between germline ends came to 14 bases. The CDR3 region is CASSSIQGSNSPLHF. The CDR3 bases are TGTGCCAGCAGCTCCATACAGGGCTCGAATTCACCCCTCCACTTT. The variable domain in full, with the rest retrieved from reference TRBV11-3 and TRBJ1-6, is EAGVVQSPRYKIIEKKQPVAFWCNPISGHNTLYWYLQNLGQGPELLIRYENEEAVDDSQLPKDRFSAERLKGVDSTLKIQPAELGDSAVYLCASSSIQGSNSPLHFGNGTRLTVT.

The gene calls are TRBV6-5 and TRBJ1-1; D ambiguous. This CDR3 spans 14 amino acids. V was shortened by 7 bases and J by 2 bases, with 14 bases between the two germline ends. Germline values: CDR1 MNHEY, CDR2 SVGAGI. CDR3 sequence reads: CASTRGPLNTEAFF. The CDR3 DNA follows: TGTGCCAGCACCCGCGGTCCCTTAAACACTGAAGCTTTCTTT.

The chain uses TRBV7-7 and TRBJ1-2; D ambiguous. The length of the CDR3 is 15 residues. Trimming left V 5 bases short and J 3 bases short, with 16 bases between. CDR1 and CDR2 (germline): SSHAT, FNYEAQ (reference sequence). The CDR3 spells CASSPAWSGDYGYTF. The CDR3, as DNA: TGTGCCAGCAGCCCCGCGTGGAGCGGAGACTATGGCTACACCTTC.